This T cell receptor beta chain came from a study of cytomegalovirus exposure and HLA in healthy donors. The PCR used 60 Vbeta and 13 Jbeta primers. The assay was immunoSEQ multiplex PCR, and TCRdb's table has in-frame clones only and misses some. This table holds 36,000 or so clones, 84% found once. As regards this clone: The antigen is unknown.

General study results and limits: Altogether, 160 or so TCR beta chains were recorded as cytomegalovirus-associated. It was in a later analysis that TCR association rates were seen to vary by HLA locus, highest for DRB1 and lowest for HLA-C. Using the classifier, cytomegalovirus status was reportedly diagnosed with high specificity and sensitivity.

Sequences were obtained from PBMCs. The TCR originated in a young woman in good health and CMV-seronegative.

The CDR3 DNA reads TGCGCCAGCAGCCAAGATAACAGAGGGGCCAACGTCCTGACTTTC. This encodes CASSQDNRGANVLTF. The rearrangement joins TRBV4-3 to TRBJ2-6; D is unclear. Germline lookup yields CDR1 LGHNA and CDR2 YSLEER. The CDR3 has 15 residues. The germline V and J ends were trimmed by 0 bases and 4 bases, with 7 bases remaining between them.